The source of this TCR beta chain is a study of blood T cell repertoires in COVID-19. The length of the CDR3 is 17 residues. Trimming took 4 bases from V and 7 from J; bases not matched to a gene: 15. Germline-derived CDR1 and CDR2 are SGHRS and YFSETQ. Only in-frame clones appear in the TCRdb table, and some are missing; sequencing was by immunoSEQ multiplex PCR. The repertoire consists of under 250,000 clones, with 85% to 90% occurring once and the leading ten covering roughly 2.5%. Sequencing input: peripheral blood. The rearrangement joins TRBV5-1 to TRBJ2-2, with 8 bases that match TRBD2. The TCR comes from a woman aged 55-70 years with acute or convalescent COVID-19. CDR3: CASSPELVGGADGELFF. DNA of the CDR3: TGCGCCAGCAGCCCCGAGTTAGTCGGGGGGGCCGACGGGGAGCTGTTTTTT.